This T cell receptor beta chain is from a study of shared clonotypes between healthy human individuals. The study, taken as a whole, reports: A generally larger estimated richness was seen in naive subsets than in memory subsets. When naive CD4 clonotypes were compared across several donors, around 4.6% were shared.

The material for each subset, its genomic DNA, was split evenly across several immunoSEQ plates. Sequencing used immunoSEQ multiplex PCR; TCRdb keeps in-frame clones, though not all of them. This sample has millions of clones, with roughly 93% found just once. The investigators split CD4+ cells into a CD45RA+ naive subset and a CD45RA-negative memory subset. About this clone itself: Its antigen is as yet unknown.

The TCR sequence derives from a man between 18 and 35 years old in good health. Some clones in this sample may be carry-over from other donors' samples. The sequencing input was naive CD4+ T cells from PBMCs. Stated subset: CD45RA+ positively selected.

CDR3 nucleotide sequence: TGTGCCAGCAGCTCGGGTCGCAAAAACATTCAGTACTTC. Translation: CASSSGRKNIQYF. V usage is TRBV5-4 and J usage is TRBJ2-4; no reliable D call. V lost 3 bases to trimming and J lost 3 bases, with 7 bases between them. Germline V gene lookup returns CDR1 SGHNT and CDR2 YYREEE (reference sequence). This CDR3 spans 13 amino acids. Full variable domain (rest looked up from reference TRBV5-4 and TRBJ2-4): ETGVTQSPTHLIKTRGQQVTLRCSSQSGHNTVSWYQQALGQGPQFIFQYYREEENGRGNFPPRFSGLQFPNYSSELNVNALELDDSALYLCASSSGRKNIQYFGAGTRLSVL.